This T cell receptor (beta chain) was captured by sequencing in a study of Graves' ophthalmopathy and Graves' hyperthyroidism. Study summary: In this cohort's terms, stable hyperthyroidism meant no ophthalmopathy by 18 months of follow-up.

The sequenced template was RNA, covering the TCR beta CDR3 region. The first-round RT-PCR employed HTBI primers together with the Qiagen OneStep RT-PCR kit. A multiplex PCR was then performed as the second round. TCRdb re-derived calls from the multiplex PCR reads in MiXCR, one entry per CDR3 protein. This table has around 1,000,000 distinct CDR3 sequences, 35% to 45% appearing once. There are 11 residues in the CDR3. V shed 6 bases and J shed 8 bases, with 10 bases lying between them. Germline loops: CDR1 SGHAT, CDR2 FQNNGV. Hyperthyroidism patients, all newly diagnosed, had under 2 months' duration and ages of 18 to 65.

What was sequenced was peripheral blood or thyroid tissue (not recorded which). The source of this sequence is an adult man with Graves' hyperthyroidism. The J gene is TRBJ2-5, the V gene TRBV11-2, with D possibly being TRBD1 or TRBD2 (5 bases each). The CDR3 spells CASRDRDTQYF. The CDR3 nucleotides read TGTGCCAGCAGGGACCGGGACACCCAGTACTTC.